The 14 T cell receptor beta chains presented below share a single source sample, sequenced in a study of T cells after yellow fever vaccination (dated 2019 in TCRdb). Receptors were amplified or captured by 5' RACE. The listed sequencing device is Illumina NovaSeq 6000. TCRdb passed the public sequencing reads through fastp at Q25 and MiXCR, retaining productive beta sequences. One record per CDR3 amino acid sequence lists the most common genes and DNA. In all, the sample holds around 260,000 distinct CDR3 sequences, and roughly 5.6% of those were seen once. The biggest ten clones account for roughly 3.4% of the sample. Read against the paper, the sample's treatment or condition label means: live attenuated yellow fever vaccine strain. This material consisted of CD4+ T cells sorted from PBMCs, taken on the day of the yellow fever booster vaccination. The source of these receptors is a man younger than 30 who received the YFV17D yellow fever vaccine.

The chain joins TRBV6-6 to TRBJ1-2; maybe TRBD1 (5 bases). Per the germline V gene, CDR1 is MNHNY and CDR2 is SVGAGI (reference sequence). Trimming took off 0 bases at V and 3 bases at J, with 11 bases between the two ends. This CDR3 region has 15 residues. CDR3 DNA sequence: TGTGCCAGCAGTTACTCCCGACAGAGCGACTATGGCTACACCTTC. Amino acid sequence: CASSYSRQSDYGYTF.

This clonotype was observed many times. The rearrangement joins TRBV7-3 to TRBJ1-6, with D possibly matching TRBD1 (6 bases). The germline V gene has CDR1 SGHTA and CDR2 FQGTGA. Trimming cost V 2 bases and J 8 bases, with 10 bases left between them. This CDR3 region has 14 residues. The chain's CDR3 is CASSLGGGYSPLHF. The CDR3 nucleotides are TGTGCCAGCAGCTTAGGAGGGGGATATTCACCCCTCCACTTT.

This chain uses TRBV18 with TRBJ2-3; 12 nucleotides agree with TRBD2. The germline CDR1 and CDR2 sequences are KGHSH and LQKENI. The CDR3 runs to 16 residues. V gave up 0 bases and J gave up 4 bases; unmatched junction bases: 2. CDR3 amino acids: CASSPPTSGGPDTQYF. The DNA for the CDR3 is TGTGCCAGCTCACCACCGACTAGCGGGGGCCCAGATACGCAGTATTTT. Variable domain in full (rest from reference TRBV18 and TRBJ2-3): NAGVMQNPRHLVRRRGQEARLRCSPMKGHSHVYWYRQLPEEGLKFMVYLQKENIIDESGMPKERFSAEFPKEGPSILRIQQVVRGDSAAYFCASSPPTSGGPDTQYFGPGTRLTVL.

This clonotype was picked up a small number of times. The chain is built from TRBV25-1 and TRBJ2-7, with D possibly being TRBD2 (7 bases). Germline CDR1 is MGHDK and CDR2 is SYGVNS. This CDR3 has 16 residues. V was cut by 2 bases and J by 4 bases, with 18 bases left in between. The CDR3 DNA follows: TGTGCCAGCAGTGAAGACCCCTCGCGGGGGCGGTACGAGCAGTACTTC. The encoded protein is CASSEDPSRGRYEQYF.

This clonotype showed up just a few times. The genes are TRBV19 and TRBJ1-1, with a weak D call TRBD1 (5 bases). Trimming cost V 8 bases and J 0 bases, with 13 bases left between them. Germline loops: CDR1 LNHDA, CDR2 SQIVND (reference sequence). The CDR3 has 14 amino acids. For the CDR3, the DNA is TGTGCCAGTTCCCCCAGGGAGTTGAACACTGAAGCTTTCTTT. Translating gives CASSPRELNTEAFF. The whole variable domain, remainder taken from reference TRBV19 and TRBJ1-1, is DGGITQSPKYLFRKEGQNVTLSCEQNLNHDAMYWYRQDPGQGLRLIYYSQIVNDFQKGDIAEGYSVSREKKESFPLTVTSAQKNPTAFYLCASSPRELNTEAFFGQGTRLTVV.

This clonotype was observed many times. This sequence joins TRBV6-5 and TRBJ1-5, with a weak D call TRBD1 (5 bases). CDR3 length: 13 amino acids. V was shortened by 2 bases and J by 7 bases, with 9 bases between the two germline ends. Germline CDR1 MNHEY, CDR2 SVGAGI. CDR3 residues: CASSYGWGQPQHF. CDR3 DNA sequence: TGTGCCAGCAGTTACGGCTGGGGCCAGCCCCAGCATTTT.

V is TRBV18 and J is TRBJ1-2; 7 positions match TRBD1. The CDR3 extends over 16 amino acids. V lost 5 bases, J lost 0 bases, and 9 bases stayed unmatched. From germline, CDR1 is KGHSH and CDR2 LQKENI. CDR3 bases: TGTGCCAGCTCAGAGGGACAGTTAAAAGCTAACTATGGCTACACCTTC. Its protein product is CASSEGQLKANYGYTF.

V usage is TRBV7-2 and J usage is TRBJ2-7; the D is unclear. Germline loops: CDR1 SGHTA, CDR2 FQGNSA. Trimming shortened V by 3 bases and J by 10 bases, and 13 bases separated the two germline ends. The CDR3 totals 12 residues. DNA of the CDR3: TGTGCCAGCAGCTTCTTCGGCGCCTCACAGTACTTC. This gives the protein CASSFFGASQYF. The variable domain in full, completed from reference TRBV7-2 and TRBJ2-7, reads GAGVSQSPSNKVTEKGKDVELRCDPISGHTALYWYRQSLGQGLEFLIYFQGNSAPDKSGLPSDRFSAERTGGSVSTLTIQRTQQEDSAVYLCASSFFGASQYFGPGTRLTVT.

The chain recombines TRBV5-1 with TRBJ2-6, with a possible D match to TRBD2 (5 bases). The CDR3 runs to 16 residues. Germline assignment: CDR1 SGHRS and CDR2 YFSETQ. The V end lost 0 bases, the J end lost 2 bases, and 9 bases lay between the germline ends. The CDR3 sequence: CASSLDPGTGANVLTF. The CDR3 DNA follows: TGCGCCAGCAGCTTGGATCCGGGAACTGGGGCCAACGTCCTGACTTTC.

The chain's CDR3 is CASTLGRRETQYF. The CDR3 region has the DNA TGTGCCAGCACCCTAGGACGCAGGGAGACCCAGTACTTC. V usage is TRBV12-3 or TRBV12-4 and J usage is TRBJ2-5, with D hard to call. The germline V and J ends were trimmed by 7 bases and 5 bases, with 14 bases remaining between them. The CDR3 extends over 13 amino acids.

The rearrangement joins TRBV5-1 to TRBJ2-5, with 8 bases matching TRBD1. Germline values: CDR1 SGHRS, CDR2 YFSETQ. CDR3 length equals 17 residues. Unmatched junction bases numbered 12, after V lost 4 bases and J lost 1 base. The CDR3 is CASSRGQGLVGQETQYF. In DNA, the CDR3 is TGCGCCAGCAGCAGAGGACAGGGATTGGTGGGCCAAGAGACCCAGTACTTC.

This clonotype was counted many times. The V call is TRBV7-9, the J call TRBJ2-7; possible D gene TRBD2, 5 bases. Trimming pared 4 bases from V and 5 bases from J, leaving 18 bases between. The CDR3 is 15 residues long. The germline gives CDR1 SEHNR, CDR2 FQNEAQ (reference sequence). The CDR3 region is CASSSGRGSIHEQYF. The CDR3 DNA reads as TGTGCCAGCAGCTCAGGCCGCGGGTCAATCCACGAGCAGTACTTC.

At least ten counts were recorded for this clonotype. The chain joins TRBV6-6 to TRBJ2-1; D unresolved. CDR1 and CDR2 from the germline V gene are MNHNY and SVGAGI (reference sequence). The CDR3 contains 13 residues. V was pared by 2 bases and J by 6 bases, with 8 bases between. The CDR3 here is CASSYVSSNEQFF. The CDR3, as DNA: TGTGCCAGCAGTTACGTCTCTAGCAATGAGCAGTTCTTC.

This clonotype was detected a few times. The CDR3 sequence is CASSLGTRWETQYF. The CDR3 nucleotides read TGTGCCAGCAGTTTGGGGACTAGGTGGGAGACCCAGTACTTC. J is TRBJ2-5 and V is TRBV12-3 or TRBV12-4; 8 nucleotides match TRBD2. J was trimmed by 5 bases and V by 3 bases; bases with no gene match: 5. The CDR3 has 14 residues.